This T cell receptor beta chain was sequenced in a study of blood T cell repertoires in COVID-19 (dated by TCRdb to the early 2020s). Concerning the study at large: Samples covering the acute and convalescent phases of COVID-19 were provided by collaborators in the United States, Italy and Spain. The material from the prospective study consisted of cDNA or gDNA derived from T cells, B-cell-depleted T cells, or PBMCs. Subjects who had been exposed to COVID-19, were actively infected with it, or had recovered from it provided the deeply sampled blood TCRbeta repertoires that made up the dataset. A freely available public database, intended as a resource for researchers studying the immune response to SARS-CoV-2, is where the repertoires were released. Samples were obtained from the ongoing ImmuneRACE study (first 160 participants) and from 950 to 1,500 subjects provided by 6 global collaborators. A de-identified subject ID, COVID-19 status, age in years and sex were almost always included in the sample metadata. Where HLA class I and class II types were available, the types were taken from metadata supplied by the sample provider, not from assay-based typing. What the work shows at the level of the full study, not this receptor alone: Clinical and demographic metadata were provided uncurated, with the amount varying by source and participant.

Concerning this clone: The clone's antigen remains unknown. Within one base of it there is no much larger clone, and no base qualities were kept.

The immunoSEQ Assay, a bias-controlled multiplex PCR, was used to amplify TCRbeta CDR3 regions from genomic DNA. The paper's processing steps were these. Nucleated cell counts per sample were estimated from amplification of reference gene primers within the assay. To quantify the absolute abundance of each unique TCRbeta CDR3 rearrangement, sequence reads were collapsed and filtered. For each sample, productive Simpson clonality was calculated as the square root of Simpson's diversity index across productive rearrangements. TCRdb re-hosts the immuneACCESS table, in-frame sequences only. Its copies lack some clones; in the studies checked, an unresolved V gene accounts for under half of them, and the cause for the rest is not known. The V and J calls and clone size come from that table; D and trimming were worked out from the DNA. Here the sample has tens of thousands of clones; 70% to 90% occur a single time. The biggest ten clones account for approximately 5% of the sample.

Whole blood was collected in K2EDTA tubes by collaborating institutions according to the institutions' own protocols. Collaborator samples were shipped for TCRbeta analysis as frozen whole blood, isolated PBMCs, or DNA extracted from either sample type. Sample: peripheral blood. The TCR originated in a man aged 70-80 years with acute or convalescent COVID-19.

CDR3 sequence: CASSLGTSGEGAYEQYF. The nucleotides are TGTGCCAGCAGCCTAGGGACTAGCGGGGAGGGGGCCTACGAGCAGTACTTC. This chain joins TRBV4-2 to TRBJ2-7; TRBD2 agrees with 13 junctional bases. The germline V gene supplies CDR1 LGHNA and CDR2 YNFKEQ. For this chain, trimming is 4 bases at the V end and 2 bases at the J end, and the number of junction bases without a gene match is 8. The CDR3 numbers 17 residues from cysteine through phenylalanine. The entry retains the CDR3 DNA only, 51 bases that are in frame from base 1.